The present TCR beta chain was sequenced within a study of blood T cell repertoires in COVID-19. Study-wide background: Nucleic acid was either cDNA or gDNA, and it came from T cells, B-cell-depleted T cells, or PBMCs.

In germline, CDR1 is SGHRS, CDR2 YFSETQ. The CDR3 length is 15 residues. Deletions cut 4 bases from V and 1 base from J, with 13 bases between. Libraries were prepared by immunoSEQ multiplex PCR; TCRdb keeps only in-frame clonotypes and omits some of them. The sample includes 50,000 to 65,000 clones, roughly 90% of them seen just once. The source material was peripheral blood. The clonotype comes from a man aged 50 to 59 with active COVID-19. V gene TRBV5-1 combines with J gene TRBJ2-3; the D gene is possibly TRBD2 (6 bases). The CDR3 sequence: CASSPVRGGTDTQYF. The CDR3 region has the DNA TGCGCCAGCAGCCCCGTTCGCGGGGGCACAGATACGCAGTATTTT. The full variable domain, in which reference TRBV5-1 and TRBJ2-3 provide the parts outside the CDR3, is KAGVTQTPRYLIKTRGQQVTLSCSPISGHRSVSWYQQTPGQGLQFLFEYFSETQRNKGNFPGRFSGRQFSNSRSEMNVSTLELGDSALYLCASSPVRGGTDTQYFGPGTRLTVL.